Each of the 15 T cell receptor beta chains below was sequenced from the same sample in a study of blood T cells in healthy people across ages. A second roughly 6 to 11 cycle PCR used barcoded and J-beta primers. MiXCR was run by TCRdb on the 5' RACE reads, yielding one entry per CDR3 protein. The profile covers over 500,000 distinct CDR3 sequences, with more than 45% appearing a single time and approximately 15% taken by the ten largest. Sequenced: blood. The receptors were sampled from a woman older than 75 in good health.

This clonotype has a count of ten or more. The gene calls are TRBV5-1 and TRBJ2-5; D gene ambiguous. The CDR3 spans 12 residues. V gave up 5 bases and J gave up 0 bases, with 5 bases separating them. Germline V gives CDR1 SGHRS, CDR2 YFSETQ. CDR3 in amino acids: CASSWDQETQYF. CDR3 bases: TGCGCCAGCAGTTGGGACCAAGAGACCCAGTACTTC.

This sequence joins TRBV29-1 and TRBJ2-1, with 12 bases identical to TRBD2. V lost 7 bases to trimming and J lost 7 bases; unmatched junction nucleotides: 2. The CDR3 length is 12 residues. Looked up from germline, CDR1 is SQVTM and CDR2 is ANQGSEA. The CDR3 spells CSAGTSGNEQFF. The CDR3 DNA reads TGCAGCGCCGGGACTAGCGGGAATGAGCAGTTCTTC.

The chain employs TRBV3-1 and TRBJ2-1; TRBD1 might be the D (7 bases). V was clipped by 2 bases and J by 5 bases, with 13 bases between them. Germline V gene data show CDR1 as LGHDT and CDR2 as YNNKEL (reference sequence). The CDR3 is 15 amino acids. CDR3 nucleotide sequence: TGTGCCAGCAGCCAAAGGAGGGGGCTGAACAATGAGCAGTTCTTC. Translated: CASSQRRGLNNEQFF.

There are many counts of this clonotype. The chain couples TRBV5-1 to TRBJ2-7; weak D call: TRBD1 (6 bases). V lost 2 bases to trimming and J lost 5 bases, with 11 bases between them. The CDR3 spans 13 residues. CDR1 and CDR2 (germline): SGHRS, YFSETQ. CDR3 protein: CASSFDRIDEQYF. The CDR3 bases are TGCGCCAGCAGCTTTGACAGGATTGACGAGCAGTACTTC.

This clonotype appeared many times. The V call is TRBV20-1, the J call TRBJ2-3; D gene ambiguous. The germline gives CDR1 DFQATT, CDR2 SNEGSKA (reference sequence). This CDR3 spans 14 amino acids. V was shortened by 4 bases and J by 4 bases, with 15 bases between the two germline ends. The CDR3 DNA follows: TGCAGTGCTACCAACCCTGGGATGGCAGATACGCAGTATTTT. Translating gives CSATNPGMADTQYF.

The sample holds many counts of this clonotype. This sequence joins TRBV29-1 and TRBJ1-2; D call uncertain. Trimming pared 5 bases from V and 5 bases from J, leaving 9 bases between. Germline V gene sequence: CDR1 SQVTM, CDR2 ANQGSEA. The CDR3 has 11 residues. The CDR3 DNA follows: TGCAGCGTTAGGGCAGAGTATGGCTACACCTTC. Protein: CSVRAEYGYTF.

The chain uses TRBV20-1 and TRBJ2-7; D ambiguous. V lost 4 bases and J lost 6, with 22 bases in between. CDR1 is DFQATT, CDR2 SNEGSKA, per germline (reference sequence). The CDR3 loop spans 15 amino acids. The CDR3 nucleotides are TGCAGTGCTACCGTTTCTGGGTCTGAATTCGGCGAGCAGTACTTC. Residues: CSATVSGSEFGEQYF.

This clonotype was seen once. A much larger clone differs by one base, so this may be a read error. This sequence joins TRBV2 and TRBJ2-5; D gene unclear. Matching the DNA end better, TRBJ2-4 makes the J call doubtful. Germline V gene lookup returns CDR1 SNHLY and CDR2 FYNNEI. The CDR3 runs to 16 residues. CDR3: CASSGLDRRTKNIQYF. The CDR3 DNA reads as TGTGCCAGCAGTGGGCTGGACCGCCGAACCAAAAACATTCAGTACTTC.

This rearrangement joins TRBV20-1 to TRBJ2-7; 15 bases match TRBD2. The DNA end is a closer match to TRBJ2-5, so the J assignment may be wrong. Germline values: CDR1 DFQATT, CDR2 SNEGSKA (reference sequence). This CDR3 contains 15 residues. CDR3 bases: TGCAGTGCCCTGGGGACTAGCGGGAGGAGAGAGACCCAGTACTTC. This encodes CSALGTSGRRETQYF.

The CDR3 DNA reads as TGCGCCAGCAGCCAAGTTGAACGGGGGGGTTACTACAATGAGCAGTTCTTC. Its protein is CASSQVERGGYYNEQFF. The chain joins TRBV4-1 to TRBJ2-1; 8 bases line up with TRBD2. The CDR3 totals 17 residues. Germline V gives CDR1 MGHRA, CDR2 YSYEKL. V was clipped by 1 base and J by 3 bases; unmatched bases: 8.

With respect to this clonotype: A read error may be the cause here, since a much bigger clone is one base away. The chain is built from TRBV7-8 and TRBJ1-4, with D uncertain. Germline V gene sequence: CDR1 SGHVS, CDR2 FQNEAQ. This CDR3 is 16 amino acids long. The CDR3 is CASSSTVSATSEKLFF. CDR3 bases: TGTGCCAGCAGTTCTACAGTATCGGCAACTAGTGAAAAACTGTTTTTT.

Note on this clonotype: Being one base from a much bigger clone, this may be a read error. This chain connects TRBV7-2 to TRBJ2-7, with 16 bases aligning to TRBD2. V was pared by 3 bases and J by 7 bases, with 6 bases of the junction left unmatched. The CDR3 totals 16 residues. CDR1 and CDR2 from the germline V gene are SGHTA and FQGNSA. CDR3 region: CASSLGLAGGNNEQYF. In DNA, the CDR3 is TGTGCCAGCAGCTTGGGACTAGCGGGGGGGAACAATGAGCAGTACTTC.

V gene TRBV6-5 combines with J gene TRBJ1-2; D is ambiguous. CDR1 MNHEY and CDR2 SVGAGI come from the germline V gene. Between the trimmed V and J ends, which lost 6 bases and 2 bases, there was a span of 16 bases. The CDR3 is made up of 15 amino acids. CDR3 nucleotides: TGTGCCAGCAGCTCTGGACGGGTTGTCAACTATGGCTACACCTTC. Protein: CASSSGRVVNYGYTF.

As to this clonotype: This may be a read error: a much more frequent sequence differs by one nucleotide. The chain recombines TRBV12-3 or TRBV12-4 with TRBJ2-1; the D gene is possibly TRBD2 (6 bases). This CDR3 region has 15 residues. V lost 3 bases and J 8 bases, leaving 17 bases between the germline ends. In nucleotides, the CDR3 is TGTGCCAGCAGTTTGTGGGGGACTGGGGAGTATGAGCAGTTCTTC. Residues: CASSLWGTGEYEQFF.

The V call is TRBV29-1, the J call TRBJ2-4; D tentatively fits TRBD1 or TRBD2 (5 bases each). Trimming pared 4 bases from V and 0 bases from J, leaving 10 bases between. Per the germline V gene, CDR1 is SQVTM and CDR2 is ANQGSEA. The CDR3 runs to 14 residues. CDR3 bases: TGCAGCGTTGTGGGGGATTTAGCCAAAAACATTCAGTACTTC. Amino acid sequence: CSVVGDLAKNIQYF.